A selection of T cell receptor beta chains follows, all from one sample in a study of molecular identifiers for immune sequencing clone quantification. One entry per CDR3 protein, called by TCRdb with MiXCR from the PCR reads. The repertoire has roughly 100,000 distinct CDR3 sequences, 35% of them found once; the top ten carry approximately 10%. The source material was naive CD8+ T cells from blood, with Jurkat cell RNA spiked in. Receptors were obtained from a human donor in good health. Some libraries in this study had Jurkat cell RNA spiked in. Each CDR3 is given with its conserved first and last residue. Rows give clone size only sometimes, using once, few, many, or a class for an expanded clone.

j_call,clone_size,v_call,cdr3_aa
TRBJ2-7,-,TRBV28,CASSYDEQYF
TRBJ2-4,-,TRBV28,CASSLLGQLAKIIQYF
TRBJ2-1,-,TRBV11-2,CTSSLEFSPYNEQFF
TRBJ2-5,many,TRBV4-2,CASSQDPVAAETQYF
TRBJ2-5,once,TRBV27,CASSFTAGREPQYF
TRBJ2-3,few,TRBV6-5,CASSYRDSTDTQYF
TRBJ2-2,-,TRBV19,CASRSVEMNPGELFF
TRBJ1-1,many,TRBV7-2,CASSSRWTEAFF
TRBJ1-1,-,TRBV6-1,CASSEEPQLNTEAFF
TRBJ1-2,-,TRBV19,CASSPLDRGYYGYTF
TRBJ1-2,once,TRBV24-1,CATSAPQGGKDYGYTF
TRBJ1-1,-,TRBV20-1,CSAMRVYDTEAFF
TRBJ1-5,-,TRBV19,CASSIWAGDSNQPQHF
TRBJ1-1,few,TRBV28,CASSLRENTEAFF